This T cell receptor beta chain was retrieved from a study of blood T cell repertoires in COVID-19. The wider study: Sites across the United States, Italy and Spain contributed samples from acute and convalescent COVID-19. T cells, B-cell-depleted T cells, or PBMCs provided the cDNA or gDNA that served as material.

Per the authors' pipeline: Amplification of reference gene primers was used by the study to estimate nucleated cell counts. Clones were sequenced by immunoSEQ multiplex PCR, and TCRdb holds only the in-frame ones, with some missing. V, J and clone size were drawn from that table, and D and trimming were deduced from the DNA. The sample has approximately 200,000 clones; about 90% are singletons. V dropped 4 bases and J dropped 1 base, with 7 bases sitting between them. Germline V CDR1 and CDR2: SGHTA, FQGNSA. This CDR3 is built from 13 residues. The chain is built from TRBV7-2 and TRBJ1-1; no clear D. This TCR was recovered from a man aged 18 to 30 with active or convalescent COVID-19. The sequenced material came from peripheral blood. This CDR3 is CASSSLRNTEAFF. CDR3 nucleotides: TGTGCCAGCAGCTCACTAAGGAACACTGAAGCTTTCTTT.